This TCR beta chain was profiled in a study of T cells in Graves' hyperthyroidism and ophthalmopathy. Per germline, CDR1 SGHAT and CDR2 FQNNGV. The CDR3 extends over 14 amino acids. Trimming took 7 bases from V and 7 from J, leaving 20 bases between them. Comments on this clonotype: A much larger clone is a single base away; this may be a read error.

TCR beta CDR3 sequences were amplified from RNA transcripts. HTBI primers drove first-round RT-PCR of the TCR CDR3. Each CDR3 protein gets one entry after TCRdb re-called the multiplex PCR reads with MiXCR. The sample yields approximately 420,000 distinct CDR3 sequences, roughly 13% seen once. Graves' hyperthyroidism is called stable when ophthalmopathy does not progress within 18 months. The sequence was collected from a woman aged 18 to 35 with Graves' hyperthyroidism. The sample taken for sequencing was blood. The rearrangement uses TRBV11-2 and TRBJ2-7; D might be TRBD1 (5 bases). The DNA of the CDR3 is TGTGCCAGCAACTTGAGTATGGAAGGGGATGAGCAGTACTTC. It translates to CASNLSMEGDEQYF.